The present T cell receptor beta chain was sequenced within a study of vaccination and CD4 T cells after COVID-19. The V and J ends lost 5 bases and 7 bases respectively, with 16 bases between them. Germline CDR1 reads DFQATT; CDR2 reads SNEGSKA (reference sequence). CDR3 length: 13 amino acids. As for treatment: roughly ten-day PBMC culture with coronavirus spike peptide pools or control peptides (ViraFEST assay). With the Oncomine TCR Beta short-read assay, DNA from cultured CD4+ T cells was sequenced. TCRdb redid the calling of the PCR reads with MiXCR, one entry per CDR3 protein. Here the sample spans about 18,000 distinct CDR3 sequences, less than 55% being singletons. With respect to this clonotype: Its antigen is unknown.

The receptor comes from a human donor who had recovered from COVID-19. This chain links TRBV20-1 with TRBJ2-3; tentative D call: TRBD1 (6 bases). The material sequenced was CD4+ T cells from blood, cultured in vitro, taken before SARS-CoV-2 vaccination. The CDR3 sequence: CSAQTGTLNTQYF. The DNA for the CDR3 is TGCAGTGCTCAAACAGGGACCCTCAATACGCAGTATTTT.